This is a list of T cell receptor beta chains from one sample in a study of PD-1 blockade in classical Hodgkin lymphoma. Sequencing was performed with immunoSEQ multiplex PCR; in TCRdb, only in-frame clones are kept and a portion is missing. The sample comprises about 9,500 clones, 80% to 85% of which are singletons, and roughly 1.5% rests with the top ten. The input for sequencing was CD4+ T cells from blood, taken before the fourth cycle of nivolumab. These receptors originate from a human donor with classical Hodgkin lymphoma. CDR3s include the opening cysteine and the closing phenylalanine or tryptophan. A D gene is named only where the DNA matches it firmly. The listing skips clone size in some rows; elsewhere it reads once, few, many or a size class.

>.|TRBV6-5|TRBJ1-1|.
TGTGCCAGCAGTTTATTTCAGTTGAATGAAGCTTTCTTT
CASSLFQLNEAFF
>TRBD2|TRBV9|TRBJ2-2|.
TGTGCCAGCAGCCCGCGGACTAGCGGGGCCGGGGAGCTGTTTTTT
CASSPRTSGAGELFF
>TRBD1|TRBV4-3|TRBJ1-2|.
TGCGCCAGCAGCCAAGGGGTCGACAGGGCCAATGGCTACACCTTC
CASSQGVDRANGYTF
>TRBD2|TRBV10-3|TRBJ2-1|.
TGTGCCATCAGTGAGTCGCGACTAGCGGACAATGAGCAGTTCTTC
CAISESRLADNEQFF
>TRBD2|TRBV4-1|TRBJ2-1|.
TGCGCCAGCAGCCAAGAAGGCGGGGGCTACAATGAGCAGTTCTTC
CASSQEGGGYNEQFF
>.|TRBV19|TRBJ1-2|.
TGTGCCAGTAGTATCAGGACAGCTAGGAAGGATGGCTACACCTTC
CASSIRTARKDGYTF
>TRBD1|TRBV6-5|TRBJ2-2|.
TGTGCCACCCGACAGGGTGTGTGGACCGGGGAGCTGTTTTTT
CATRQGVWTGELFF
>TRBD1|TRBV5-1|TRBJ2-7|once
TGCGCCAGCAGCTTGGGGGACAGGGCCCACGAGCAGTACTTC
CASSLGDRAHEQYF
>TRBD2|TRBV9|TRBJ2-5|.
TGTGCCAGCAGCCCGCGGACTAGCGGGATGTACCAAGAGACCCAGTACTTC
CASSPRTSGMYQETQYF
>TRBD2|TRBV9|TRBJ2-7|.
TGTGCCAGCAGCGTAGACGGGGGGATCTCCTACGAGCAGTACTTC
CASSVDGGISYEQYF
>.|TRBV18|TRBJ2-7|.
TGTGCCAGCTCACCACAGGGCGAGCAGTACTTC
CASSPQGEQYF
>TRBD1|TRBV18|TRBJ1-5|.
TGTGCCAGCTCACCACCGGGACAGGGGAATCAGCCCCAGCATTTT
CASSPPGQGNQPQHF
>TRBD1|TRBV5-1|TRBJ1-1|once
TGCGCCAGCAGCTTGGCAGGGGGCGGGAACACTGAAGCTTTCTTT
CASSLAGGGNTEAFF
>TRBD1|TRBV10-3|TRBJ2-7|.
TGTGCCATCAACGTACCGGGACAGGGGCTAAAGGAGCAGTACTTC
CAINVPGQGLKEQYF
>.|TRBV18|TRBJ1-1|.
TGTGCCAGCTCACCAAAAAAACTCACTGAAGCTTTCTTT
CASSPKKLTEAFF
>TRBD1|TRBV18|TRBJ1-2|.
TGTGCCAGCTCACCCTCCGGGACAGTCTATGGCTACACCTTC
CASSPSGTVYGYTF
>.|TRBV29-1|TRBJ2-3|.
TGCAGCGTTGAAGCGGCAGGTGGCACAGATACGCAGTATTTT
CSVEAAGGTDTQYF
>.|TRBV14|TRBJ2-1|.
TGTGCCAGCAGCCAAGAGGTCAGCAGTGAGCAGTTCTTC
CASSQEVSSEQFF
>TRBD2|TRBV9|TRBJ2-1|.
TGTGCCAGCAGCGCCGGGACTAGCGACTACAATGAGCAGTTCTTC
CASSAGTSDYNEQFF
>TRBD2|TRBV27|TRBJ2-7|.
TGTGCCAGCAGTTGGACTAGCGGTAGCTCCTACGAGCAGTACTTC
CASSWTSGSSYEQYF
>TRBD1|TRBV28|TRBJ1-4|.
TGTGCCAGCAGCATACCACAGGGGACTAATGAAAAACTGTTTTTT
CASSIPQGTNEKLFF
>.|TRBV7-9|TRBJ2-7|.
TGTGCCAGCAGTTACCAGGAGACCTACGAGCAGTACTTC
CASSYQETYEQYF
>.|TRBV5-6|TRBJ1-2|.
TGTGCCAGCAGCTTGGTTGCGGGGGCTAGGGTCTATGGCTACACCTTC
CASSLVAGARVYGYTF
>TRBD1|TRBV25-1|TRBJ2-1|.
TGTGCCAGCAGTGGGACAGGGGTTCATACTGGAAATGAGCAGTTCTTC
CASSGTGVHTGNEQFF
>.|TRBV10-3|TRBJ2-5|.
TGTGCCATCAAGGGGCACAAAACTCAAGAGACCCAGTACTTC
CAIKGHKTQETQYF
>.|TRBV7-2|TRBJ1-1|.
TGTGCCAGCAGCTTAGGAGGACAGTTGAACACTGAAGCTTTCTTT
CASSLGGQLNTEAFF
>TRBD1|TRBV10-3|TRBJ2-3|once
TGTGCCATCAAACGGGACAGCCAAGCAGATACGCAGTATTTT
CAIKRDSQADTQYF
>TRBD1|TRBV28|TRBJ2-7|.
TGTGCCAGCACCTCCCCGGGACAGGGGGCCTACGAGCAGTACTTC
CASTSPGQGAYEQYF
>.|TRBV28|TRBJ1-1|.
TGTGCCAGCAGTTTTGGGAGACCCTGGACGGAAGTCCCTGAAGCTTTCTTT
CASSFGRPWTEVPEAFF
>.|TRBV20-1|TRBJ2-7|once
TGCAGTGTTTGGGGGGGGCGCGAGCAGTACTTC
CSVWGGREQYF
>.|TRBV5-6|TRBJ1-6|few
TGTGCCAGCAGCTTGACAGGGAGCTCCTATAATTCACCCCTCCACTTT
CASSLTGSSYNSPLHF
>.|TRBV27|TRBJ1-1|.
TGTGCCAGCAGTTCTGTGGGAAGGCTATCACTGAACACTGAAGCTTTCTTT
CASSSVGRLSLNTEAFF
>TRBD1|TRBV19|TRBJ1-2|.
TGTGCCAGCTCAGGGGGCGAGATTTTACTTCTCTATGGCTACACCTTC
CASSGGEILLLYGYTF
>.|TRBV2|TRBJ1-1|.
TGTGCCAGCAGTGTAGGGAACACTGAAGCTTTCTTT
CASSVGNTEAFF
>.|TRBV14|TRBJ1-2|.
TGTGCCAGCAGCCTAGGGTCGACAGTCTACTATGGCTACACCTTC
CASSLGSTVYYGYTF
>TRBD1|TRBV25-1|TRBJ1-2|.
TGTGCCAGCAGTGAATACTCCACAGGGGTCCATGGCTACACCTTC
CASSEYSTGVHGYTF
>TRBD1|TRBV9|TRBJ2-2|.
TGTGCCACCGGGACAGAGAACACCGGGGAGCTGTTTTTT
CATGTENTGELFF
>.|TRBV27|TRBJ2-2|.
TGTGCCAGCAGTTCTCCGACCGTGGGCACCGGGGAGCTGTTTTTT
CASSSPTVGTGELFF
>.|TRBV11-2|TRBJ2-2|.
TGTGCCAGCCGCTATCCAGCGCGAGGGAACACCGGGGAGCTGTTTTTT
CASRYPARGNTGELFF
>TRBD2|TRBV7-8|TRBJ2-1|.
TGTGCCAGCAGCCGGGGCAGGACTAGCGGGGACCCGGAGTTCTTC
CASSRGRTSGDPEFF
>TRBD1|TRBV30|TRBJ2-1|.
TGTGCGATGGAGATCTTTAGGGACAGGGGGTCGAATGAGCAGTTCTTC
CAMEIFRDRGSNEQFF